The 4 T cell receptor beta chains below come from one sample, sequenced in a study of T cell responses to AZD1222 COVID-19 vaccine. The assay was immunoSEQ multiplex PCR, and TCRdb's table has in-frame clones only and misses some. Of about 180,000 clones listed, 88% were seen once; the top ten hold about 9.9%. Sequenced material: peripheral blood, taken 28 days after the second AZD1222 dose. The origin of the receptors is an adult who received the AZD1222 COVID-19 vaccine.

V and J are TRBV18 and TRBJ2-3; tentatively, D is TRBD2 (7 bases). This CDR3 has 14 amino acids. Per the germline V gene, CDR1 is KGHSH and CDR2 is LQKENI. Trimming removed 3 bases at V and 6 bases at J, with 13 bases between. CDR3 nucleotide sequence: TGTGCCAGCTCACCGGGGGGGGCCCAGGATACGCAGTATTTT. Its translation is CASSPGGAQDTQYF.

The gene calls are TRBV5-6 and TRBJ1-5; 10 bases map to TRBD1. With V trimmed by 3 bases and J by 5 bases, 2 bases remained unmatched. This CDR3 contains 14 residues. Germline V gene data show CDR1 as SGHDT and CDR2 as YYEEEE. CDR3 sequence: CASSWGTGDQPQHF. DNA for the CDR3: TGTGCCAGCAGCTGGGGGACAGGGGATCAGCCCCAGCATTTT.

This sequence joins TRBV7-8 and TRBJ2-7, with a weak D call TRBD1 (5 bases). The CDR3 totals 15 residues. The germline gives CDR1 SGHVS, CDR2 FQNEAQ. Trimming pared 2 bases from V and 2 bases from J, leaving 13 bases between. In DNA, the CDR3 is TGTGCCAGCAGCTTAAGGGGTCCCCTCCCCTACGAGCAGTACTTC. Amino acids: CASSLRGPLPYEQYF.

V usage is TRBV3-1 (or the pseudogene TRBV3-2) and J usage is TRBJ2-7; a possible D gene is TRBD1 (6 bases). CDR1 and CDR2 (germline): LGHDT, YNNKEL (reference sequence). The ends were cut back, 8 bases at V and 2 bases at J, with 10 bases in the middle. The CDR3 consists of 12 residues. The chain's CDR3 is CASADRTYEQYF. The CDR3, as DNA: TGTGCCAGCGCCGACAGGACCTACGAGCAGTACTTC.